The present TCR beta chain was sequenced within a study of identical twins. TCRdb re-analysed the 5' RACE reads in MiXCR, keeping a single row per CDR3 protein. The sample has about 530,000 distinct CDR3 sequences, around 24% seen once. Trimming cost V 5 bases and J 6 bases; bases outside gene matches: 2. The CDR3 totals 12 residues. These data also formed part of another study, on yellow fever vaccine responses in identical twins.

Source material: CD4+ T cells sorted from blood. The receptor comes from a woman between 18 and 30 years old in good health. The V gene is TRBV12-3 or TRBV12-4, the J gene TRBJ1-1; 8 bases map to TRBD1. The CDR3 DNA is TGTGCCAGCAGTAAACAGGGGGCTGAAGCTTTCTTT. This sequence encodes CASSKQGAEAFF.